The clone carrying this TCR beta chain was observed a few times. Its target is not known. This specimen belongs to a study of beta chain features in type 1 diabetes. Study observations and caveats: Whether TCRB rearrangement is influenced by HLA type went unresolved here.

CDR1 and CDR2 from the germline V gene are SEHNR and FQNEAQ (reference sequence). This CDR3 region has 17 residues. V lost 1 base and J lost 5; bases outside the gene matches: 12. As every portion of the isolated RNA was reverse transcribed, the sequencing read expressed TCRB transcripts. Assay: immunoSEQ multiplex PCR; the TCRdb copy retains only in-frame clones and omits some. This table has 900,000 or so clones, about a sixth appearing once. The sequencing sample was made of naive CD4+ T cells from blood. The gene calls are TRBV7-9 and TRBJ2-5, with 8 positions matching TRBD2. The receptor's source is a woman younger than 35 in good health. The CDR3 nucleotides read TGTGCCAGCAGCTTAGTCCTCGGGGCGGGAGGACAGGAGACCCAGTACTTC. This gives the protein CASSLVLGAGGQETQYF.